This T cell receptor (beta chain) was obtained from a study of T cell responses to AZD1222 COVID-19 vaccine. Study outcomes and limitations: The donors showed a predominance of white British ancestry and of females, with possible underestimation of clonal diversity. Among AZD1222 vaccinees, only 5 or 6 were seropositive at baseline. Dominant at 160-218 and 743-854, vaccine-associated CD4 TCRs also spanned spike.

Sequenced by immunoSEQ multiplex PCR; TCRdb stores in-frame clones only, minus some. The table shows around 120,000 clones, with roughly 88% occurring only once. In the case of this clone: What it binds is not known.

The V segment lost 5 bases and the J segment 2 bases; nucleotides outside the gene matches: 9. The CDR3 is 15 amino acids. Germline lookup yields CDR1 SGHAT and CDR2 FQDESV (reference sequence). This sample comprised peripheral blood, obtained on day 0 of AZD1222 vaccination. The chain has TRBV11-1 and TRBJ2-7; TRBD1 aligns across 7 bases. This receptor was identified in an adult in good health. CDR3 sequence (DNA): TGTGCCAGCAGCCGTGGCGAGGGGGCCCCCTACGAGCAGTACTTC. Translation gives CASSRGEGAPYEQYF.